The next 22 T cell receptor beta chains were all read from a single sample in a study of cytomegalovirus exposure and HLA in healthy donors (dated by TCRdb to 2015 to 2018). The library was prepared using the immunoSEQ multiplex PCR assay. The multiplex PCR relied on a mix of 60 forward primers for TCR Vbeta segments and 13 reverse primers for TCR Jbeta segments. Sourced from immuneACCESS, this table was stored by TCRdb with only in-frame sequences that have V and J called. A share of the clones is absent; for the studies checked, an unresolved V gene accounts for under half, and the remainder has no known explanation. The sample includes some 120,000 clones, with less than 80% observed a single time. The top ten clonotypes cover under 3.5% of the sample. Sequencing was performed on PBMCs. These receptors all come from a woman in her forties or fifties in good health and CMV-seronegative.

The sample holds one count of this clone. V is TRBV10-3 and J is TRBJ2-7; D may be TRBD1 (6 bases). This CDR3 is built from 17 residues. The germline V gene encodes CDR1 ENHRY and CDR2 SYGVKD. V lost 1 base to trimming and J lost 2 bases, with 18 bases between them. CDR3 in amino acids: CAISELGPGQAAYEQYF. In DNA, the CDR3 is TGTGCCATCAGTGAGTTGGGGCCGGGACAAGCCGCCTACGAGCAGTACTTC.

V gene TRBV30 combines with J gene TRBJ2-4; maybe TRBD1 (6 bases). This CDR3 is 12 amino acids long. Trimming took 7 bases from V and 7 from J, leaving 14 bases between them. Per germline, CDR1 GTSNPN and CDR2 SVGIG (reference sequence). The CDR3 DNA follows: TGTGCCTTAATGGGAAGGGGGAACATTCAGTACTTC. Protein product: CALMGRGNIQYF. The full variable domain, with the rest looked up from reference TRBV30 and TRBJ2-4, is SQTIHQWPATLVQPVGSPLSLECTVEGTSNPNLYWYRQAAGRGLQLLFYSVGIGQISSEVPQNLSASRPQDRQFILSSKKLLLSDSGFYLCALMGRGNIQYFGAGTRLSVL.

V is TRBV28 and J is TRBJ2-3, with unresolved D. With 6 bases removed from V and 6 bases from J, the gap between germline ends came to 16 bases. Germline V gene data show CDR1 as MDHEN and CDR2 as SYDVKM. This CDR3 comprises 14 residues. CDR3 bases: TGTGCCAGCAGACCACTCGGTCTGTACGATACGCAGTATTTT. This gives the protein CASRPLGLYDTQYF.

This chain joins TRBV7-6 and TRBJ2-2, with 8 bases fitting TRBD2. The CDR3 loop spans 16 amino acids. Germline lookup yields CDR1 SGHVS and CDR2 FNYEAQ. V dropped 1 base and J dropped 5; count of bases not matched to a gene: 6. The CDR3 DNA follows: TGTGCCAGCAGCTTAGGAGTACGGGGGGGGACCGGGGAGCTGTTTTTT. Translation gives CASSLGVRGGTGELFF.

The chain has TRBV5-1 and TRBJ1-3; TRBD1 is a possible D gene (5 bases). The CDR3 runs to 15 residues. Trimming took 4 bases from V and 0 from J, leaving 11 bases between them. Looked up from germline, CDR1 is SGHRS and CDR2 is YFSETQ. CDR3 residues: CASSTRGGSGNTIYF. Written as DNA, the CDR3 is TGCGCCAGCAGCACCCGGGGGGGCTCTGGAAACACCATATATTTT.

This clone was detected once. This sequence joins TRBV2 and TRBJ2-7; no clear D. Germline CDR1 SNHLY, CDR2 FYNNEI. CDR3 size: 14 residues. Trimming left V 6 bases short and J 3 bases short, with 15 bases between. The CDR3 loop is CASRMEWIDYEQYF. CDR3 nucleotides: TGTGCCAGCAGGATGGAGTGGATAGACTACGAGCAGTACTTC.

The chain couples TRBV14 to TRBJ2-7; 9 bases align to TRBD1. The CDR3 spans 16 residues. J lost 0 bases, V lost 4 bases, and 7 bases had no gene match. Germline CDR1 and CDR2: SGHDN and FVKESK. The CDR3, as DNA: TGTGCCAGCAGCCCTGGCGACAGGGGGTTCTCCTACGAGCAGTACTTC. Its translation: CASSPGDRGFSYEQYF.

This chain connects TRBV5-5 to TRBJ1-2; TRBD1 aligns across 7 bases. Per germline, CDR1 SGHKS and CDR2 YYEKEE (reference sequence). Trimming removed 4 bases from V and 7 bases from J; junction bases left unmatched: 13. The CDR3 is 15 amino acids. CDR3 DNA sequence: TGTGCCAGCAGCCAAAATACAGGGGTAACTTTTGGCTACACCTTC. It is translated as CASSQNTGVTFGYTF.

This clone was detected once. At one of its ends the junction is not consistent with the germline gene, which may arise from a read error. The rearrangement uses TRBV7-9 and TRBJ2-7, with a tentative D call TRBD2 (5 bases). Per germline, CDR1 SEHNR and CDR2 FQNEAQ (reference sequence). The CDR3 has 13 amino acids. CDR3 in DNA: TGTTCCAGCAACCTAGTGGGAGACTGGGAGCAGTACTTC. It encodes CSSNLVGDWEQYF. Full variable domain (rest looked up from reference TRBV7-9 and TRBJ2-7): DTGVSQNPRHKITKRGQNVTFRCDPISEHNRLYWYRQTLGQGPEFLTYFQNEAQLEKSRLLSDRFSAERPKGSFSTLEIQRTEQGDSAMYLCSSNLVGDWEQYFGPGTRLTVT.

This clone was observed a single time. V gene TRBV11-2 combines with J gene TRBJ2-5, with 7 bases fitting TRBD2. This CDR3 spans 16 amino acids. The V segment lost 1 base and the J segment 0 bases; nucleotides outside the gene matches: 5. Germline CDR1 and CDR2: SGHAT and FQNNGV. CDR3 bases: TGTGCCAGCAGCTTAGGGGCTAGCGGTAACCAAGAGACCCAGTACTTC. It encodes CASSLGASGNQETQYF.

The CDR3 reads CASSATPGVTYEQYF. Written as DNA, the CDR3 is TGTGCCAGCAGCGCCACCCCGGGTGTAACCTACGAGCAGTACTTC. The rearrangement uses TRBV5-4 and TRBJ2-7; D gene unclear. This CDR3 is built from 15 residues. Germline values: CDR1 SGHNT, CDR2 YYREEE (reference sequence). V lost 4 bases and J 2 bases, leaving 16 bases between the germline ends.

The CDR3 loop is CASSQFYRGRPEAFF. Here the CDR3 DNA reads TGCGCCAGCAGTCAATTTTACAGGGGGCGACCTGAAGCTTTCTTT. V is TRBV23-1 and J is TRBJ1-1; 9 bases map to TRBD1. TRBV23-1 is designated an ORF whose function remains uncertain. V was clipped by 1 base and J by 6 bases; unmatched bases: 6. There are 15 residues in the CDR3.

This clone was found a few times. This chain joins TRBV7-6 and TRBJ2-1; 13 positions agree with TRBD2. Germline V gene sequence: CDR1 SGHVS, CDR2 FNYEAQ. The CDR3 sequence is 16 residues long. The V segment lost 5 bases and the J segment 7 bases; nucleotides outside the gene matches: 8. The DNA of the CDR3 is TGTGCCAGCAGCGACCGACTAGCGGGGGGCGGTAATGAGCAGTTCTTC. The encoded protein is CASSDRLAGGGNEQFF.

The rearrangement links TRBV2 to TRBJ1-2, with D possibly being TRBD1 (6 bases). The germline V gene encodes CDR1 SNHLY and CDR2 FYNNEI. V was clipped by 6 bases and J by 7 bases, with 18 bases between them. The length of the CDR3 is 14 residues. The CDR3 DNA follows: TGTGCCAGCAGGGTAGGACAGACTACTTCTGGCTACACCTTC. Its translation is CASRVGQTTSGYTF. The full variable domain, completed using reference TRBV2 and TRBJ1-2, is EPEVTQTPSHQVTQMGQEVILRCVPISNHLYFYWYRQILGQKVEFLVSFYNNEISEKSEIFDDQFSVERPDGSNFTLKIRSTKLEDSAMYFCASRVGQTTSGYTFGSGTRLTVV.

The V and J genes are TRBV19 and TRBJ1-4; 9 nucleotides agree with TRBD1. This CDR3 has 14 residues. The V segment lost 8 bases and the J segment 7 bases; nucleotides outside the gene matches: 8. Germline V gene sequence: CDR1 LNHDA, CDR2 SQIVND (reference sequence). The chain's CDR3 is CASVGTGRFEKLFF. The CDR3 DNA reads TGTGCCAGTGTCGGGACAGGGAGATTTGAAAAACTGTTTTTT.

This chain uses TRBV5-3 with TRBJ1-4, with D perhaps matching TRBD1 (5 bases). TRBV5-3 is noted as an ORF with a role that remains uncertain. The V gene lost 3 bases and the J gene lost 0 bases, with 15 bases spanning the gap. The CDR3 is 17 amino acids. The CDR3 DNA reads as TGTGCCAGAAGCTCGGCCAGGGCTTGGGCAACTAATGAAAAACTGTTTTTT. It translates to CARSSARAWATNEKLFF.

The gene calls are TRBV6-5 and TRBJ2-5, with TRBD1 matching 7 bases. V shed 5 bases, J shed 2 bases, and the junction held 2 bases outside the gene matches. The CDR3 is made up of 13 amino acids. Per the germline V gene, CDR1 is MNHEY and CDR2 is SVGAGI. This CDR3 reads CASSTDRQETQYF. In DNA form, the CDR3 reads TGTGCCAGCAGTACGGACAGGCAAGAGACCCAGTACTTC.

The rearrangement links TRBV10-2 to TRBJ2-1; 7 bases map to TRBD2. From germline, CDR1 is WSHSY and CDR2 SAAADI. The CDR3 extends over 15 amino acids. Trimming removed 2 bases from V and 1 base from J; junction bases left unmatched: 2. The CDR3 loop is CASSETSASYNEQFF. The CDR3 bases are TGCGCCAGCAGTGAGACTAGCGCATCCTACAATGAGCAGTTCTTC.

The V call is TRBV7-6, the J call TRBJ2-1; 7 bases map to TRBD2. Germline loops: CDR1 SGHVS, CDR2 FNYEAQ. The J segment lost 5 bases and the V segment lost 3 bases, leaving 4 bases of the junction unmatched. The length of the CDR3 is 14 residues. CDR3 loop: CASSFLAANNEQFF. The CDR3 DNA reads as TGTGCCAGCAGCTTCCTAGCGGCCAACAATGAGCAGTTCTTC.

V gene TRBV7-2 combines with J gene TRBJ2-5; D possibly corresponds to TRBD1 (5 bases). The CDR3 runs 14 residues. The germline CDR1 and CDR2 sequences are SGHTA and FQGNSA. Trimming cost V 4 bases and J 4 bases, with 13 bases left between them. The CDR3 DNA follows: TGTGCCAGCAGCTCGCCCCAGGGTTTAGAGACCCAGTACTTC. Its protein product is CASSSPQGLETQYF.

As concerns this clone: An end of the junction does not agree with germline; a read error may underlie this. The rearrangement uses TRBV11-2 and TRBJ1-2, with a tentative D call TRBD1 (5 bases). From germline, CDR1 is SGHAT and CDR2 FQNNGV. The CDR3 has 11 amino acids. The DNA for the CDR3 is TGTGCCAGCAGCCGCTCGGCAGGGTTAGCCTTC. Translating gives CASSRSAGLAF.

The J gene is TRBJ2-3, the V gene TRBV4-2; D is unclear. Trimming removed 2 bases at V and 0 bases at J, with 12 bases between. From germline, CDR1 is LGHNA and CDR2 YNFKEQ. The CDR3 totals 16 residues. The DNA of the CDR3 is TGTGCCAGCAGCCAACAACTCGATACTAGCACAGATACGCAGTATTTT. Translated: CASSQQLDTSTDTQYF.